The next 16 T cell receptor beta chains were all read from a single sample in a study of tumor-infiltrating lymphocytes in primary liver carcinoma. The authors made TCR beta cDNA from 500 ng total RNA with a constant-region primer. Modified slightly, ARM-PCR produced TCR beta libraries over three nested multiplex PCR rounds. Investigators reported that the first two PCR rounds, at approximately 11 cycles each, used TRBV1-TRBV30 forward primers with a C-beta reverse primer. TCRdb reprocessed the multiplex PCR reads via MiXCR and lists one record per CDR3 protein. Altogether about 99,000 distinct CDR3 sequences are present, 55% to 75% being singletons, with the ten largest covering over 7.5%. Unsorted bulk tissue of about 18-32 mg yielded co-extracted RNA and DNA. Material: liver tumor tissue from sampling region 5. Subset defined: tumor region T5, tumor centre. The receptors were sampled from a woman aged 55-69 years with primary liver carcinoma and hepatitis B virus infection.

This clonotype was recorded many times. This chain joins TRBV4-1 and TRBJ1-1; 8 bases fit TRBD1. Germline CDR1 and CDR2: MGHRA and YSYEKL. V was clipped by 0 bases and J by 3 bases; unmatched bases: 12. The CDR3 runs to 18 residues. The CDR3 region is CASSQDGQGARVDTEAFF. CDR3 DNA: TGCGCCAGCAGCCAAGATGGGCAGGGGGCGAGGGTGGACACTGAAGCTTTCTTT.

Regarding this clonotype: Since the CDR3 does not end with the conserved phenylalanine or tryptophan, this likely comes from a read error. This CDR3 is CASSQDPRRALNTDAFI. In DNA, the CDR3 is TGCGCCAGCAGCCAAGACCCACGGAGAGCCTTGAACACTGATGCTTTCATT. The chain uses TRBV4-1 and TRBJ1-1; D uncertain. CDR3 length: 17 amino acids. Germline-derived CDR1 and CDR2 are MGHRA and YSYEKL.

As concerns this clonotype: One end of the junction is discordant with germline, which a read error may explain. This chain connects TRBV14 to TRBJ2-7; D is unresolved. The germline CDR1 and CDR2 sequences are SGHDN and FVKESK. This CDR3 region has 15 residues. The CDR3 here is CSSSQFKSLPYEQYF. Here the CDR3 DNA reads TGTTCCAGCAGCCAATTCAAATCCCTACCCTACGAGCAGTACTTC.

Worth noting for this clonotype: This clone may be a read error of a much larger clone one base away. The J gene is TRBJ1-3, the V gene TRBV7-8; a weak D match, TRBD1 (5 bases). CDR3 length: 16 amino acids. Trimming removed 1 base from V and 0 bases from J, with 10 bases in between. In germline, CDR1 is SGHVS, CDR2 FQNEAQ. The chain's CDR3 is CASSLGGFDSGNTIYF. CDR3 DNA sequence: TGTGCCAGCAGCTTAGGGGGCTTCGACTCTGGAAACACCATATATTTT. The full variable domain, rest sourced from reference TRBV7-8 and TRBJ1-3, is GAGVSQSPRYKVAKRGQDVALRCDPISGHVSLFWYQQALGQGPEFLTYFQNEAQLDKSGLPSDRFFAERPEGSVSTLKIQRTQQEDSAVYLCASSLGGFDSGNTIYFGEGSWLTVV.

About this clonotype: At one boundary the junction diverges from the germline segment, which might be a read error. The gene calls are TRBV11-2 and TRBJ2-1; no firm D call. The CDR3 is made up of 18 amino acids. Germline loops: CDR1 SGHAT, CDR2 FQNNGV. CDR3 nucleotide sequence: TGTGTCAGCAGTAAAACCTACAAGGTCGGTATGCCGTCCAATGAGCAGTTCTTC. Its protein is CVSSKTYKVGMPSNEQFF.

This clonotype was counted many times. V and J are TRBV10-3 and TRBJ1-6, with D uncertain. The V and J ends lost 9 bases and 7 bases respectively, with 13 bases between them. CDR1 is ENHRY, CDR2 SYGVKD, per germline. The CDR3 spans 13 residues. DNA of the CDR3: TGTGCCATTACTGGAGGACTCAATTCACCCCTCCACTTT. Amino acid sequence: CAITGGLNSPLHF.

The chain uses TRBV28 and TRBJ2-7, with 13 bases matching TRBD2. This CDR3 has 14 amino acids. CDR1 MDHEN and CDR2 SYDVKM come from the germline V gene. Trimming removed 5 bases from V and 13 bases from J; junction bases left unmatched: 11. CDR3 sequence reads: CASSRTSGGYGHYF. In DNA, the CDR3 is TGTGCCAGCAGTCGGACTAGCGGGGGCTACGGGCACTACTTC.

Comment on this clonotype: At one end the junction does not follow the germline gene, possibly because of a read error. CDR3 amino acids: CASGLDSRLAVTRELFF. The CDR3 DNA is TGTGCCAGCGGCTTAGATAGTAGGCTAGCGGTCACCAGGGAGCTGTTTTTT. The chain recombines TRBV11-2 with TRBJ2-2; 7 bases align to TRBD2. Germline loops: CDR1 SGHAT, CDR2 FQNNGV. CDR3 length: 17 residues. The full variable domain, in which reference TRBV11-2 and TRBJ2-2 provide the parts outside the CDR3, is EAGVAQSPRYKIIEKRQSVAFWCNPISGHATLYWYQQILGQGPKLLIQFQNNGVVDDSQLPKDRFSAERLKGVDSTLKIQPAKLEDSAVYLCASGLDSRLAVTRELFFGEGSRLTVL.

This clonotype was seen at least ten times. The chain carries TRBV7-9 and TRBJ1-3; tentative D call: TRBD1 (5 bases). Trimming took off 1 base at V and 7 bases at J, with 11 bases between the two ends. This CDR3 contains 14 residues. CDR1 is SEHNR, CDR2 FQNEAQ, per germline (reference sequence). In nucleotides, the CDR3 is TGTGCCAGCAGCTTAGGAGGGGTTTTGAACACCATATATTTT. Translation gives CASSLGGVLNTIYF.

V usage is TRBV11-2 and J usage is TRBJ2-7; D is undetermined. Between the trimmed V and J ends, which lost 5 bases and 7 bases, there was a span of 12 bases. Germline V gene data show CDR1 as SGHAT and CDR2 as FQNNGV. The CDR3 length is 12 residues. In DNA, the CDR3 is TGTGCCAGCAGCCGGGCATGGGAAGAGCAGTACTTC. Amino acid sequence: CASSRAWEEQYF.

This chain links TRBV20-1 with TRBJ1-2; no firm D call. The CDR3 sequence is 13 residues long. Per germline, CDR1 DFQATT and CDR2 SNEGSKA (reference sequence). V lost 2 bases and J lost 1, with 8 bases in between. The CDR3 region has the DNA TGCAGTGCTAGACCTCACAATAACTATGGCTACACCTTC. It specifies CSARPHNNYGYTF.

This clonotype has ten or more counts. The chain joins TRBV6-1 to TRBJ2-3; the match to TRBD1 covers 7 bases. The CDR3 has 16 amino acids. Germline V gene sequence: CDR1 MNHNS, CDR2 SASEGT. Trimming cost V 0 bases and J 4 bases; bases outside gene matches: 7. CDR3: CASSEALAQGADTQYF. The CDR3 coding sequence is TGTGCCAGCAGTGAAGCGTTGGCTCAGGGGGCAGATACGCAGTATTTT.

In this sample, this clonotype turned up a few times. A much larger clone is a single base away; this may be a read error. The rearrangement joins TRBV5-5 to TRBJ2-5; D gene ambiguous. The CDR3 is 12 residues long. Germline lookup yields CDR1 SGHKS and CDR2 YYEKEE (reference sequence). CDR3 in amino acids: CTSSLTLETQYF. The CDR3 DNA follows: TGTACCAGCAGCTTGACTTTGGAGACCCAGTACTTC.

In its sample, this clonotype was seen once. One end of the junction is discordant with germline, which a read error may explain. This chain links TRBV11-1 with TRBJ1-1; the D gene is possibly TRBD1 (5 bases). This CDR3 has 15 amino acids. From germline, CDR1 is SGHAT and CDR2 FQDESV (reference sequence). CDR3 nucleotide sequence: TGTGCCAGCAGCTTTTTTGGGGCAGCGGTCACTAAAGCTTTCTTT. Protein sequence: CASSFFGAAVTKAFF.

J is TRBJ1-1 and V is TRBV29-1; D not certain. This CDR3 comprises 12 residues. The V gene's germline CDR1 is SQVTM and CDR2 ANQGSEA. The DNA of the CDR3 is TGCAGTGTCGGAGCGCTCGTGACAGAAGCTTTCTTT. Its translation is CSVGALVTEAFF. The full variable domain, with the rest looked up from reference TRBV29-1 and TRBJ1-1, is SAVISQKPSRDICQRGTSLTIQCQVDSQVTMMFWYRQQPGQSLTLIATANQGSEATYESGFVIDKFPISRPNLTFSTLTVSNMSPEDSSIYLCSVGALVTEAFFGQGTRLTVV.

This clonotype was counted between two and nine times. The chain joins TRBV24-1 to TRBJ2-2; 11 bases agree with TRBD2. Germline trimming cut 1 base from V and 5 bases from J; bases unmatched to any gene: 11. This CDR3 region has 19 residues. CDR1 is KGHDR and CDR2 is SFDVKD in the germline V gene. CDR3: CATSDFTPWTSGFTGELFF. CDR3 sequence (DNA): TGTGCCACCAGTGATTTTACCCCATGGACTAGCGGGTTTACCGGGGAGCTGTTTTTT.